This TCR beta chain was sequenced in a study of cytomegalovirus exposure and HLA in healthy donors. Study-level information: Ancestry clustering placed 70% to 90% of more than 350 genotyped donors in the Caucasian-associated cluster. Broader study findings: Relative to equally common others, HLA-associated TCR beta chains showed greater clonal expansion in a later analysis. Later on, an analysis tied 15,000 to 20,000 TCR beta sequences to HLA alleles at 0.05 false discovery rate.

The CDR3 extends over 16 amino acids. V dropped 9 bases and J dropped 4 bases, with 22 bases sitting between them. The germline V gene encodes CDR1 LNHDA and CDR2 SQIVND (reference sequence). Each of the donors was a healthy bone marrow donor. Remarks on this clone: The target antigen is unknown.

Primers included in the PCR were 60 Vbeta and 13 Jbeta primers. The protocol was immunoSEQ multiplex PCR, while the TCRdb copy is restricted to in-frame clones and leaves out a portion. The sample gives roughly 180,000 clones, about 10% of which show up once; approximately 1.5% is in the top ten. This chain connects TRBV19 to TRBJ2-1, with a weak D call TRBD1 (5 bases). The origin of this receptor is a woman aged 30 to 39 in good health and CMV-seropositive. Sequenced input: PBMCs. The CDR3 here is CASSPPLNRLYNEQFF. The CDR3 region has the DNA TGTGCCAGCTCGCCCCCCCTGAACAGGCTTTACAATGAGCAGTTCTTC. The full variable domain, completed using reference TRBV19 and TRBJ2-1, is DGGITQSPKYLFRKEGQNVTLSCEQNLNHDAMYWYRQDPGQGLRLIYYSQIVNDFQKGDIAEGYSVSREKKESFPLTVTSAQKNPTAFYLCASSPPLNRLYNEQFFGPGTRLTVL.